Here is one T cell receptor beta chain with its context. As yet, its antigen is unknown. These data originate in a study of a mutant IDH1 vaccine in newly diagnosed glioma. Background on the study: Antecedent treatment encompassed radiotherapy, temozolomide, or their combination; the majority received both. Study findings and constraints: Seemingly, top peripheral T cell clonotype changes bore no relation to pseudoprogression. Altogether, 93.3% of patients exhibited vaccine-induced immune responses.

Time point specified: week 5, during vaccination. All doses held 300 ug of mutant IDH1 20-mer peptide, with topical imiquimod. Patients carried new grade 3 or 4 IDH1-mutant astrocytomas lacking nuclear ATRX. Libraries were prepared by immunoSEQ multiplex PCR; TCRdb keeps only in-frame clonotypes and omits some of them. The top ten hold 3.1% of the sample, which has 60,000 or so clones, 65% to 90% seen once. The sample in question was PBMCs, obtained from a glioma patient whose treatment included an IDH1 peptide vaccine. This TCR was sampled from a woman under 30 with glioma. Some clones in this sample may be carry-over from other donors' samples.

CDR3 loop: CASNSNRQPQHF. The CDR3 DNA sequence: TGTGCCAGCAATTCAAATCGCCAGCCCCAGCATTTT. The chain employs TRBV6-6 and TRBJ1-5, with D uncertain. V lost 7 bases and J 7 bases, leaving 11 bases between the germline ends. The CDR3 is 12 residues long. The germline gives CDR1 MNHNY, CDR2 SVGAGI (reference sequence).